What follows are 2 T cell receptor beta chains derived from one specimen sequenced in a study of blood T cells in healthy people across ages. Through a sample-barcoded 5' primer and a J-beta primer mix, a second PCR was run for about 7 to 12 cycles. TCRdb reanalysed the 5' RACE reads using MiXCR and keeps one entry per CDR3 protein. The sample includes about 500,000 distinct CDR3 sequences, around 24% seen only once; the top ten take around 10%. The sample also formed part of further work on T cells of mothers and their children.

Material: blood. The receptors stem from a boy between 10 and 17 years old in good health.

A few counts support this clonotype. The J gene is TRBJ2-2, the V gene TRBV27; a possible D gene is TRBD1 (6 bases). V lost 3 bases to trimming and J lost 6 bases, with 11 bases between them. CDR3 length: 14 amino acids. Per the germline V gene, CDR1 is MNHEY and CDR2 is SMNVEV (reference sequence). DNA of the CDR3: TGTGCCAGCAGTTTGTCCAGGGGATCCGGGGAGCTGTTTTTT. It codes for CASSLSRGSGELFF.

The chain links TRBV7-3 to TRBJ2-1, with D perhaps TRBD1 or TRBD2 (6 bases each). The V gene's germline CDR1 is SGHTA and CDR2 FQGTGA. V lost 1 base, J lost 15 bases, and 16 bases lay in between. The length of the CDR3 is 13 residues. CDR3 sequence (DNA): TGTGCCAGCAGCTTAAAGGGGGACTCCATGCGGTTCTTC. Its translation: CASSLKGDSMRFF.